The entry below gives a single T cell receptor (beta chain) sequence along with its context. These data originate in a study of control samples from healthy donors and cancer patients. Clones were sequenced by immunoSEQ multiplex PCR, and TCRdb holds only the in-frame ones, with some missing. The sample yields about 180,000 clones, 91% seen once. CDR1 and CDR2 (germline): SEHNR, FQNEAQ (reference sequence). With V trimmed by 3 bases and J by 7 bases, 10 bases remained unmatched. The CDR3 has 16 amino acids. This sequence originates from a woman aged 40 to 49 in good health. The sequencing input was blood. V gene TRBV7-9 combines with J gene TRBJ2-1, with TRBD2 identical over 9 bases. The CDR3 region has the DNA TGTGCCAGCAGCTTCCTCCGCGGGGGGGCCTTGAATGAGCAGTTCTTC. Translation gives CASSFLRGGALNEQFF.